This T cell receptor beta chain was captured by sequencing in a study of T cell responses to AZD1222 COVID-19 vaccine. Generated by immunoSEQ multiplex PCR, the TCRdb table keeps only in-frame clones and is missing some. The data contain some 110,000 clones, approximately 90% of them singletons. Study outcomes and limitations: Spike-specific TCR breadth and depth rose after two AZD1222 doses. In all cases, repertoires were sampled only after the peak T cell response. The study reported that nearly half of spike-specific TCRs target unmutated variant regions. Donors were largely white British and mainly female; clonal diversity was possibly underestimated.

Trimming took 0 bases from V and 1 from J, leaving 7 bases between them. This CDR3 contains 14 residues. The germline V gene encodes CDR1 SGHRS and CDR2 YFSETQ. This clone was seen more than once but under ten times. What it binds is unknown. Other nucleotide sequences in the sample specify the same CDR3. The receptor was isolated from an adult in good health. The chain carries TRBV5-1 and TRBJ1-1; tentative D call: TRBD1 (6 bases). Specimen: peripheral blood, collected on day 0 of AZD1222 vaccination. CDR3 protein: CASSLDRANTEAFF. Here the CDR3 DNA reads TGCGCCAGCAGCTTGGACAGGGCGAACACTGAAGCTTTCTTT.